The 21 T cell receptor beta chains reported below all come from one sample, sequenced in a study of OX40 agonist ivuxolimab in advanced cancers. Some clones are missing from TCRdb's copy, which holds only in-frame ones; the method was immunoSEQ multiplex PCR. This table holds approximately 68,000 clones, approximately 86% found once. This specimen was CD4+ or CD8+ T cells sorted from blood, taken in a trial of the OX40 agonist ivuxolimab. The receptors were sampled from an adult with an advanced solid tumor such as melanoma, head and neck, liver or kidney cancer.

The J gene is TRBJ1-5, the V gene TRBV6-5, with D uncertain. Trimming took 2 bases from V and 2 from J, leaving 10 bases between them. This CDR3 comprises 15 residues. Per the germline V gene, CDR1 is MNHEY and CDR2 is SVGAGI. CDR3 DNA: TGTGCCAGCAGTTACGGAGTGGATGGCAATCAGCCCCAGCATTTT. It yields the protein CASSYGVDGNQPQHF.

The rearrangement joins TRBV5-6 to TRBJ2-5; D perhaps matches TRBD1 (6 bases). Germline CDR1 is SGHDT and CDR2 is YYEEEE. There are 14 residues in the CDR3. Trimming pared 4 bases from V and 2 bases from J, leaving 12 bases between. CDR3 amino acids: CASSLQGIQETQYF. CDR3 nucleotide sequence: TGTGCCAGCAGCCTACAGGGAATTCAAGAGACCCAGTACTTC.

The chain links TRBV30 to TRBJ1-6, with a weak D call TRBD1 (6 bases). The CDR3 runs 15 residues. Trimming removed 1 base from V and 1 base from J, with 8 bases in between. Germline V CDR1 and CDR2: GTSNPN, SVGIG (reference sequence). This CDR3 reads CAWSGQGSYNSPLHF. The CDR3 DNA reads TGTGCCTGGAGTGGTCAGGGGTCCTATAATTCACCCCTCCACTTT.

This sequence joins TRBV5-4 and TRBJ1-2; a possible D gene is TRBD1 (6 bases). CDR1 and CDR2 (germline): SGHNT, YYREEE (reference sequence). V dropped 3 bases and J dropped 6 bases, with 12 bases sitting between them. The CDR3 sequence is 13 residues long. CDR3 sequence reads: CASSSGQRDGYTF. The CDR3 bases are TGTGCCAGCAGCTCAGGACAGAGGGATGGCTACACCTTC.

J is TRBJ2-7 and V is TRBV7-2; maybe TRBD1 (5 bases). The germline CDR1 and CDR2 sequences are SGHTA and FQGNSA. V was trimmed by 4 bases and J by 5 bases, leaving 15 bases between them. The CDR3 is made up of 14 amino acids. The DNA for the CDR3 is TGTGCCAGCAGCTCCCGCCAGGGAAGGAACGAGCAGTACTTC. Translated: CASSSRQGRNEQYF.

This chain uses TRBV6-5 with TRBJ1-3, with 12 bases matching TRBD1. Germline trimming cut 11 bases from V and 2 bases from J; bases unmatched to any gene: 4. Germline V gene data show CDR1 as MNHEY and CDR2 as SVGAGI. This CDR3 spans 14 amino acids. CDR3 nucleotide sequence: TGTGCCTCCGGGACAGGGGGCCCTGGAAACACCATATATTTT. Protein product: CASGTGGPGNTIYF.

As DNA, the CDR3 is TGTGCCAGCAGCGCGGGGGTTGTGAGTGGCTACACCTTC. This encodes CASSAGVVSGYTF. The genes are TRBV9 and TRBJ1-2; D is perhaps TRBD1 (5 bases). Germline lookup yields CDR1 SGDLS and CDR2 YYNGEE. This CDR3 is built from 13 residues. Trimming left V 3 bases short and J 7 bases short, with 13 bases between.

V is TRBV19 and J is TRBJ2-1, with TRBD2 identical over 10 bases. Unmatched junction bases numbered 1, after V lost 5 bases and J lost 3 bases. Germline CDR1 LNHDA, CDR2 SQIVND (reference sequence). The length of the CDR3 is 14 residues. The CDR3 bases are TGTGCCAGTAGTGCTAGCGGGAGCTACAATGAGCAGTTCTTC. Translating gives CASSASGSYNEQFF.

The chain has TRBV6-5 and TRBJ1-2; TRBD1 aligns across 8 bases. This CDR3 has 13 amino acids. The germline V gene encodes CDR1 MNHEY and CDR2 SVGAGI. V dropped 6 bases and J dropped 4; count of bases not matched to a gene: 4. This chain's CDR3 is CASRRQGAYGYTF. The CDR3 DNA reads TGTGCCAGCAGACGCCAGGGGGCCTATGGCTACACCTTC.

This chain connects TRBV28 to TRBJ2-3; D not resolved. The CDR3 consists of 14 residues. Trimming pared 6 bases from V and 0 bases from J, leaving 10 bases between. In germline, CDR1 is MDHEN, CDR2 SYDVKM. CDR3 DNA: TGTGCCAGCAGGGGGAAGGCTAGCACAGATACGCAGTATTTT. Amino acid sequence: CASRGKASTDTQYF.

The CDR3 protein is CASSLLDLGGEQYF. CDR3 DNA: TGTGCCAGCAGTTTATTGGATCTAGGGGGCGAGCAGTACTTC. V and J are TRBV27 and TRBJ2-7; a weak D match, TRBD1 (6 bases). Looked up from germline, CDR1 is MNHEY and CDR2 is SMNVEV (reference sequence). The CDR3 totals 14 residues. The V end lost 1 base, the J end lost 6 bases, and 13 bases lay between the germline ends.

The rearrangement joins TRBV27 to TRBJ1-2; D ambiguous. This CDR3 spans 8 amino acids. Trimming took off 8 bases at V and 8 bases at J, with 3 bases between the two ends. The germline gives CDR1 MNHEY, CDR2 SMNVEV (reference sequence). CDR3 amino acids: CASRGYTF. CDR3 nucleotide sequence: TGTGCCAGCCGGGGCTACACCTTC.

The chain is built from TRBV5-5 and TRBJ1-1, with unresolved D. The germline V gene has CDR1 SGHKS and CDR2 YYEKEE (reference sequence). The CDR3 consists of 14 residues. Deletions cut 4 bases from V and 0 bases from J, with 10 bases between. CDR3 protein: CASSPPTVNTEAFF. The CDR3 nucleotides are TGTGCCAGCAGCCCGCCGACGGTGAACACTGAAGCTTTCTTT.

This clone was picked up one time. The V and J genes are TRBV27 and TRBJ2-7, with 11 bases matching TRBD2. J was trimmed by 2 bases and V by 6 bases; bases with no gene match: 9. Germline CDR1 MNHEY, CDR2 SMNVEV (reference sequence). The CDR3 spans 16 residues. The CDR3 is CASRYTVTSGTYEQYF. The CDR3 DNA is TGTGCCAGCAGATACACCGTGACTAGCGGGACCTACGAGCAGTACTTC.

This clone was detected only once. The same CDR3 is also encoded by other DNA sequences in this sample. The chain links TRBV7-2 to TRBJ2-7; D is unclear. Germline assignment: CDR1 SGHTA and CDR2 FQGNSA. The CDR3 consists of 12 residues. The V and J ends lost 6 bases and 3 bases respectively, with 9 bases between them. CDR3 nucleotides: TGTGCCAGCAGTTTGACCAGCTACGAGCAGTACTTC. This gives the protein CASSLTSYEQYF.

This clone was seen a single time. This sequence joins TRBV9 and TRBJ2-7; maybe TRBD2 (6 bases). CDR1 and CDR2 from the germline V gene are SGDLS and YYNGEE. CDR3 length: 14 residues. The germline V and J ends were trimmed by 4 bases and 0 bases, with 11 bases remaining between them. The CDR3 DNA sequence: TGTGCCAGCAGCAAACGGGACTCCTCCTACGAGCAGTACTTC. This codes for CASSKRDSSYEQYF.

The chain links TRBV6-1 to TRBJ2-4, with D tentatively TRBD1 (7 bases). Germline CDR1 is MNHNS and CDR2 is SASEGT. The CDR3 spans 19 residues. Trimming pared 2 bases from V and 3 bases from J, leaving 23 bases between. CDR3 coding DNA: TGTGCCAGCAGTGAAAGTTTGGGCGGGGACAGAGCACTCAAAAACATTCAGTACTTC. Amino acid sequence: CASSESLGGDRALKNIQYF.

The CDR3 DNA follows: TGTGCCAGCAGTTACCGCCGGCGGGAGAAGCAGTACTTC. It codes for CASSYRRREKQYF. The chain couples TRBV6-5 to TRBJ2-7; the match to TRBD2 covers 7 bases. From germline, CDR1 is MNHEY and CDR2 SVGAGI. V was pared by 2 bases and J by 8 bases, with 6 bases of the junction left unmatched. This CDR3 contains 13 residues.

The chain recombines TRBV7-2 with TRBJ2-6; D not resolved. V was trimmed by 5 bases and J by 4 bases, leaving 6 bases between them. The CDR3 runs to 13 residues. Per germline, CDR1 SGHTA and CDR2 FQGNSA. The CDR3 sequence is CASSHDGANVLTF. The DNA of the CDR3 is TGTGCCAGCAGCCATGACGGGGCCAACGTCCTGACTTTC.

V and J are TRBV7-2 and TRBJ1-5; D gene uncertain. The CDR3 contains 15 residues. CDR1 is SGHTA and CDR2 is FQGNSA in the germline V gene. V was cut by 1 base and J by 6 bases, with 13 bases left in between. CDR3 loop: CASSLEGKPPQPQHF. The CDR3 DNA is TGTGCCAGCAGCTTAGAGGGAAAACCACCTCAGCCCCAGCATTTT.

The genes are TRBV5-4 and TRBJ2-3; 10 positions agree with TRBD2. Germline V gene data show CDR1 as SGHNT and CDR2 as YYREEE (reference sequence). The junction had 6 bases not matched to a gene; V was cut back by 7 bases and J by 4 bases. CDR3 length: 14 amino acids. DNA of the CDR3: TGTGCCAGCCGGCTAGCGGGAGTTGCAGATACGCAGTATTTT. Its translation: CASRLAGVADTQYF.